This TCR beta chain was identified during a study of vaccination effects on CD4 cells after COVID-19. Turning to the study itself: Researchers reported culturing over 1.5 million PBMC in each well, adding about 11 IU/ml IL-2 and about 9.6 ug/ml peptides.

A note on this clone: Its antigen is not identified.

After roughly eleven days in culture, the CD4+ T cells were isolated. Generated by immunoSEQ multiplex PCR, the TCRdb table keeps only in-frame clones and is missing some. The repertoire includes more than 60,000 clones, approximately 78% of them detected once, and around a quarter sits in the top ten. The CDR3 sequence is 11 residues long. Trimming took off 5 bases at V and 5 bases at J, with 9 bases between the two ends. CDR1 and CDR2 (germline): DFQATT, SNEGSKA (reference sequence). The rearrangement uses TRBV20-1 and TRBJ1-1; no clear D. The clonotype originates from a human donor who had a prior SARS-CoV-2 infection. Sequencing used CD4+ T cells from PBMCs cultured without peptide, obtained before COVID-19 vaccination. In nucleotides, the CDR3 is TGCAGTGCTGAGGGTCGGACTGAAGCTTTCTTT. As protein: CSAEGRTEAFF.